This T cell receptor beta chain was recorded in a study of cytomegalovirus exposure and HLA in healthy donors. J lost 1 base, V lost 0 bases, and 6 bases had no gene match. This CDR3 comprises 16 residues. CDR1 is SEHNR, CDR2 FQNEAQ, per germline (reference sequence). PCR was performed using 60 Vbeta and 13 Jbeta primers. TCRdb keeps only in-frame clones here, not all; method: immunoSEQ multiplex PCR. The sample shows about 120,000 clones, 77% of them seen only once. The source of this sequence is a man aged 18 to 29 in good health and CMV-seropositive. The rearrangement links TRBV7-9 to TRBJ2-7; TRBD1 agrees at 7 bases. Sequenced material: PBMCs. Here the CDR3 reads CASSLARDSGSYEQYF. The CDR3 DNA sequence: TGTGCCAGCAGCTTAGCCCGGGACAGCGGTTCCTACGAGCAGTACTTC.